A single sample is the source of the 32 T cell receptor beta chains below, sequenced in a study of cytomegalovirus exposure and HLA in healthy donors. The primer mix had 60 Vbeta and 13 Jbeta primers. Produced via immunoSEQ multiplex PCR; TCRdb's table is partial and in-frame only. The repertoire includes 130,000 or so clones, approximately 85% of them detected once, and 0.51% sits in the top ten. Sequenced material: PBMCs. The receptor set was obtained from a woman aged 40 to 55 in good health and CMV-seronegative.

The V gene is TRBV4-2, the J gene TRBJ2-5; TRBD2 matches at 13 bases. Germline values: CDR1 LGHNA, CDR2 YNFKEQ. Trimming took 0 bases from V and 9 from J; bases not matched to a gene: 7. This CDR3 region has 16 residues. The CDR3 coding sequence is TGTGCCAGCAGCCAAGATGCCGGGACTAGCGGGATGGCCCAGTACTTC. Translated: CASSQDAGTSGMAQYF.

This clone was seen just once. The same CDR3 also results from other DNA sequences found in this sample. V is TRBV7-8 and J is TRBJ2-5, with 7 bases identical to TRBD1. The J segment lost 1 base and the V segment lost 1 base, leaving 0 bases of the junction unmatched. The germline V gene encodes CDR1 SGHVS and CDR2 FQNEAQ. CDR3 length: 14 residues. CDR3 nucleotide sequence: TGTGCCAGCAGCTTAGGACAGGGCCAAGAGACCCAGTACTTC. Translated: CASSLGQGQETQYF.

V and J are TRBV5-6 and TRBJ2-7; D remains unclear. Trimming cost V 1 base and J 1 base, with 9 bases left between them. Germline CDR1 is SGHDT and CDR2 is YYEEEE. The length of the CDR3 is 14 residues. The chain's CDR3 is CASSLWAGSYEQYF. CDR3 DNA sequence: TGTGCCAGCAGCTTGTGGGCAGGTTCCTACGAGCAGTACTTC.

The J gene is TRBJ2-3, the V gene TRBV5-1, with TRBD2 matching 8 bases. The CDR3 totals 17 residues. The germline CDR1 and CDR2 sequences are SGHRS and YFSETQ. Trimming cost V 7 bases and J 2 bases; bases outside gene matches: 15. The CDR3 spells CASGPGRSGGTTDTQYF. CDR3 bases: TGCGCCAGCGGACCCGGGAGGAGCGGGGGAACCACAGATACGCAGTATTTT.

The genes are TRBV5-1 and TRBJ2-1; TRBD2 matches at 14 bases. Germline V gene data show CDR1 as SGHRS and CDR2 as YFSETQ. The junction had 6 bases not matched to a gene; V was cut back by 4 bases and J by 9 bases. The CDR3 runs 15 residues. The CDR3 loop is CASSPGLAGEGEQFF. CDR3 nucleotide sequence: TGCGCCAGCAGCCCGGGACTAGCGGGAGAGGGTGAGCAGTTCTTC.

The rearrangement joins TRBV7-2 to TRBJ2-1; the match to TRBD1 covers 9 bases. Germline trimming cut 5 bases from V and 5 bases from J; bases unmatched to any gene: 7. This CDR3 is built from 15 residues. Per the germline V gene, CDR1 is SGHTA and CDR2 is FQGNSA. In nucleotides, the CDR3 is TGTGCCAGCAGCAGATCCGGGACAGGGAACAATGAGCAGTTCTTC. This codes for CASSRSGTGNNEQFF.

This clone was detected a few times. V gene TRBV28 combines with J gene TRBJ2-5; 9 bases agree with TRBD2. Looked up from germline, CDR1 is MDHEN and CDR2 is SYDVKM. The CDR3 totals 15 residues. With V trimmed by 2 bases and J by 5 bases, 6 bases remained unmatched. CDR3 sequence: CASSLTTSGWETQYF. The CDR3 DNA sequence: TGTGCCAGCAGTTTAACGACTAGCGGATGGGAGACCCAGTACTTC.

The V call is TRBV14, the J call TRBJ2-1; TRBD2 might be the D (5 bases). Trimming removed 4 bases at V and 9 bases at J, with 28 bases between. The CDR3 extends over 18 amino acids. Germline assignment: CDR1 SGHDN and CDR2 FVKESK. The CDR3 DNA sequence: TGTGCCAGCAGCCCCCCTACGGGGATGGCGGTTGGGCCCCCTGAGCAGTTCTTC. It translates to CASSPPTGMAVGPPEQFF.

This sequence joins TRBV6-1 and TRBJ1-5, with TRBD1 matching 7 bases. Unmatched junction bases numbered 9, after V lost 6 bases and J lost 7 bases. The germline CDR1 and CDR2 sequences are MNHNS and SASEGT. The CDR3 runs 14 residues. The CDR3, as DNA: TGTGCCAGCAGCGGACAGGTTTTCTGGCAGCCCCAGCATTTT. Its translation: CASSGQVFWQPQHF.

This clone came up once. The V call is TRBV7-4, the J call TRBJ1-1; possibly TRBD1 for D (6 bases). Germline V gives CDR1 SGHVT, CDR2 SQSDAQ. CDR3 length equals 17 residues. Trimming removed 3 bases from V and 4 bases from J, with 21 bases in between. This chain's CDR3 is CASSFPSAGAGRTEAFF. CDR3 sequence (DNA): TGTGCCAGCAGCTTTCCGAGCGCGGGGGCGGGACGCACTGAAGCTTTCTTT. Combining the CDR3 with reference TRBV7-4 and TRBJ1-1 gives the whole variable domain GAGVSQSPRYKVAKRGRDVALRCDSISGHVTLYWYRQTLGQGSEVLTYSQSDAQRDKSGRPSGRFSAERPERSVSTLKIQRTEQGDSAVYLCASSFPSAGAGRTEAFFGQGTRLTVV.

The J gene is TRBJ2-7, the V gene TRBV11-3; 12 bases line up with TRBD2. J lost 5 bases, V lost 5 bases, and 7 bases had no gene match. This CDR3 is built from 15 residues. Germline CDR1 reads SGHNT; CDR2 reads YENEEA. The CDR3 is CASSKTSGRTHEQYF. CDR3 nucleotides: TGTGCCAGCAGCAAGACTAGCGGGAGAACCCACGAGCAGTACTTC.

The chain recombines TRBV4-3 with TRBJ2-2, with 9 nucleotides matching TRBD2. Germline V gene sequence: CDR1 LGHNA, CDR2 YSLEER. The V gene end was trimmed by 3 bases and the J gene end by 5 bases; junction bases not matched to a gene: 10. The CDR3 length is 17 residues. In nucleotides, the CDR3 is TGCGCCAGCAGCCAGGATTATAGCGGGAGAAGTACCGGGGAGCTGTTTTTT. This translates into CASSQDYSGRSTGELFF.

Regarding this clone: Relative to the germline gene, one junction end is altered; a read error may explain this. CDR3 region: CASSQGPAGAWHRGAVF. The CDR3 DNA sequence: TGTGCCAGCAGCCAAGGTCCAGCGGGAGCTTGGCACCGGGGAGCTGTTTTT. The V call is TRBV4-2, the J call TRBJ2-2; 8 nucleotides align to TRBD2. Germline lookup yields CDR1 LGHNA and CDR2 YNFKEQ. This CDR3 has 17 residues.

This clone appeared a few times. This chain uses TRBV5-4 with TRBJ2-1, with a tentative D call TRBD1 (6 bases). The CDR3 is 15 residues long. Between the trimmed V and J ends, which lost 1 base and 3 bases, there was a span of 11 bases. Germline V gene lookup returns CDR1 SGHNT and CDR2 YYREEE (reference sequence). The CDR3 DNA follows: TGTGCCAGCAGCTTGCGGCAGGGGCTCTACAATGAGCAGTTCTTC. Translating it yields CASSLRQGLYNEQFF.

This clone was detected a few times. This sequence joins TRBV28 and TRBJ1-1, with unresolved D. This CDR3 is 11 amino acids long. The V gene's germline CDR1 is MDHEN and CDR2 SYDVKM. Trimming removed 4 bases from V and 10 bases from J, with 10 bases in between. CDR3 in amino acids: CASSSGERAFF. CDR3 bases: TGTGCCAGCAGTTCCGGGGAAAGAGCTTTCTTT. The full variable domain, rest sourced from reference TRBV28 and TRBJ1-1, is DVKVTQSSRYLVKRTGEKVFLECVQDMDHENMFWYRQDPGLGLRLIYFSYDVKMKEKGDIPEGYSVSREKKERFSLILESASTNQTSMYLCASSSGERAFFGQGTRLTVV.

This chain connects TRBV10-3 to TRBJ2-2; 7 nucleotides align to TRBD2. J was trimmed by 7 bases and V by 9 bases; bases with no gene match: 17. Germline V gene sequence: CDR1 ENHRY, CDR2 SYGVKD. CDR3 size: 16 residues. CDR3 amino acids: CAISAQSGISLGELFF. CDR3 nucleotides: TGTGCCATATCCGCCCAAAGCGGGATATCGCTCGGGGAGCTGTTTTTT.

In DNA form, the CDR3 reads TGCGCCAGCAGTCAGTTATCGGGACAGGGGCCTGACTACGAGCAGTACTTC. Translation gives CASSQLSGQGPDYEQYF. The rearrangement uses TRBV23-1 and TRBJ2-7, with TRBD1 matching over 10 bases. TRBV23-1 is an ORF for which the function is uncertain. With V trimmed by 3 bases and J by 3 bases, 11 bases remained unmatched. The CDR3 extends over 17 amino acids.

The rearrangement joins TRBV5-4 to TRBJ1-2, with TRBD1 matching 10 bases. The length of the CDR3 is 14 residues. Germline-derived CDR1 and CDR2 are SGHNT and YYREEE (reference sequence). V shed 7 bases, J shed 5 bases, and the junction held 8 bases outside the gene matches. CDR3 in amino acids: CASAPGQGFYGYTF. The CDR3 region has the DNA TGTGCCAGCGCTCCGGGACAGGGGTTTTATGGCTACACCTTC.

This clone was counted a few times. The V and J genes are TRBV27 and TRBJ2-1; 10 bases map to TRBD2. The V and J ends lost 6 bases and 8 bases, in that order; junction bases with no gene match: 10. The CDR3 sequence is 15 residues long. The germline V gene encodes CDR1 MNHEY and CDR2 SMNVEV (reference sequence). CDR3 region: CASSRSGRAGDEQFF. The CDR3 DNA is TGTGCCAGCAGCCGCAGCGGGAGGGCCGGGGATGAGCAGTTCTTC.

The chain carries TRBV10-3 and TRBJ1-1; D possibly corresponds to TRBD1 (5 bases). Germline V CDR1 and CDR2: ENHRY, SYGVKD. This CDR3 is built from 13 residues. The ends were cut back, 0 bases at V and 7 bases at J, with 9 bases in the middle. In DNA form, the CDR3 reads TGTGCCATCAGTGAGTCGAGGCAGGGTGAAGCTTTCTTT. As protein: CAISESRQGEAFF.

This sequence joins TRBV29-1 and TRBJ1-1, with D unresolved. CDR1 and CDR2 from the germline V gene are SQVTM and ANQGSEA. The CDR3 consists of 13 residues. V lost 3 bases and J 10 bases, leaving 18 bases between the germline ends. CDR3 sequence reads: CSVEGGRGGLAFF. The CDR3 DNA sequence: TGCAGCGTTGAGGGTGGGCGCGGAGGGTTAGCTTTCTTT.

A few counts support this clone. The CDR3 loop is CASSSSLEQYF. The DNA of the CDR3 is TGTGCCAGCAGCTCTAGTCTCGAGCAGTACTTC. The gene calls are TRBV7-9 and TRBJ2-7; D gene uncertain. CDR1 and CDR2 from the germline V gene are SEHNR and FQNEAQ (reference sequence). Trimming took 4 bases from V and 6 from J, leaving 7 bases between them. This CDR3 comprises 11 residues.

The chain uses TRBV7-9 and TRBJ2-7; 10 nucleotides match TRBD2. CDR1 SEHNR and CDR2 FQNEAQ come from the germline V gene (reference sequence). The V segment lost 5 bases and the J segment 2 bases; nucleotides outside the gene matches: 6. This CDR3 spans 15 amino acids. The chain's CDR3 is CASSARTSGPYEQYF. The CDR3 bases are TGTGCCAGCAGCGCCCGGACTAGCGGTCCCTACGAGCAGTACTTC.

This chain connects TRBV25-1 to TRBJ2-5; 9 nucleotides match TRBD1. V trimming: 4 bases; J trimming: 2 bases; junction bases outside the gene matches: 8. This CDR3 has 16 amino acids. Germline assignment: CDR1 MGHDK and CDR2 SYGVNS. CDR3 loop: CASSGPQGAFQETQYF. For the CDR3, the DNA is TGTGCCAGCAGTGGCCCACAGGGGGCCTTTCAAGAGACCCAGTACTTC. The entire variable domain, with the rest obtained from reference TRBV25-1 and TRBJ2-5, is as follows: EADIYQTPRYLVIGTGKKITLECSQTMGHDKMYWYQQDPGMELHLIHYSYGVNSTEKGDLSSESTVSRIRTEHFPLTLESARPSHTSQYLCASSGPQGAFQETQYFGPGTRLLVL.

The chain uses TRBV5-1 and TRBJ2-1, with D perhaps TRBD2 (5 bases). The V and J ends lost 4 bases and 0 bases respectively, with 23 bases between them. Germline V CDR1 and CDR2: SGHRS, YFSETQ. CDR3 size: 19 residues. CDR3 DNA sequence: TGCGCCAGCAGCCGCACGCAACTAGTAGGCTCGAGCTCCTACAATGAGCAGTTCTTC. Encoded protein: CASSRTQLVGSSSYNEQFF.

The J gene is TRBJ2-2, the V gene TRBV5-4, with 7 positions matching TRBD2. Germline trimming cut 9 bases from V and 7 bases from J; bases unmatched to any gene: 12. This CDR3 is built from 14 residues. Germline-derived CDR1 and CDR2 are SGHNT and YYREEE (reference sequence). Here the CDR3 DNA reads TGTGCCACTACTGGCGGGAGCGAATTCGGGGAGCTGTTTTTT. Translation gives CATTGGSEFGELFF.

This chain joins TRBV28 and TRBJ2-7; 13 bases match TRBD2. Germline V gives CDR1 MDHEN, CDR2 SYDVKM. This CDR3 comprises 15 residues. The V segment lost 4 bases and the J segment 6 bases; nucleotides outside the gene matches: 6. CDR3 sequence reads: CASSSPTSGRCEQYF. The CDR3 DNA follows: TGTGCCAGCAGTTCCCCGACTAGCGGGAGGTGCGAGCAGTACTTC.

The V call is TRBV5-1, the J call TRBJ2-1; 9 bases agree with TRBD2. V lost 3 bases to trimming and J lost 2 bases; unmatched junction nucleotides: 6. This CDR3 has 16 amino acids. Germline assignment: CDR1 SGHRS and CDR2 YFSETQ. The CDR3 DNA is TGCGCCAGCAGCTGGCTGCCTAGCGGGACCTACAATGAGCAGTTCTTC. Translating it yields CASSWLPSGTYNEQFF.

This rearrangement joins TRBV9 to TRBJ2-1, with 10 bases lining up with TRBD2. V lost 0 bases, J lost 10 bases, and 7 bases stayed unmatched. This CDR3 has 15 amino acids. The germline V gene encodes CDR1 SGDLS and CDR2 YYNGEE. CDR3 amino acids: CASSVGLAGVWEQFF. CDR3 bases: TGTGCCAGCAGCGTAGGACTAGCGGGCGTTTGGGAGCAGTTCTTC.

V usage is TRBV9 and J usage is TRBJ2-1; 8 bases are a match to TRBD1. CDR1 and CDR2 from the germline V gene are SGDLS and YYNGEE. The CDR3 extends over 15 amino acids. With V trimmed by 3 bases and J by 7 bases, 9 bases remained unmatched. Written as DNA, the CDR3 is TGTGCCAGCAGCGGGTGGACAGGGATTGGTAATGAGCAGTTCTTC. Protein sequence: CASSGWTGIGNEQFF. The full variable domain, with the rest looked up from reference TRBV9 and TRBJ2-1, is DSGVTQTPKHLITATGQRVTLRCSPRSGDLSVYWYQQSLDQGLQFLIQYYNGEERAKGNILERFSAQQFPDLHSELNLSSLELGDSALYFCASSGWTGIGNEQFFGPGTRLTVL.

The chain joins TRBV19 to TRBJ1-1; D ambiguous. Germline V gives CDR1 LNHDA, CDR2 SQIVND (reference sequence). CDR3 length: 14 amino acids. Trimming shortened V by 8 bases and J by 10 bases, and 23 bases separated the two germline ends. CDR3 residues: CASGGLGRLGGAFF. The CDR3, as DNA: TGTGCCAGTGGCGGCCTAGGACGGCTTGGAGGAGCTTTCTTT.

The CDR3 DNA follows: TGTGCCAGCAGCTCCCTGTCAGATACGCAGTATTTT. Encoded protein: CASSSLSDTQYF. V and J are TRBV11-2 and TRBJ2-3, with D unresolved. Germline V gene data show CDR1 as SGHAT and CDR2 as FQNNGV. Trimming removed 4 bases from V and 4 bases from J, with 6 bases in between. The CDR3 is 12 amino acids.